The source of this TCR beta chain is a study of brain T cells in children with intractable seizures. General observations from the study: Clones missing pre-surgery may reflect undersampling of that blood sample.

The time point was: blood from clinic visit 5 months post-surgery; TSC patient then seizure free. Only cases whose brain tissue showed the highest T cell transcript signatures were sequenced. On this clone itself: Its antigen remains unknown.

CDR1 is MGHDK and CDR2 is SYGVNS in the germline V gene. Trimming removed 6 bases at V and 3 bases at J, with 6 bases between. CDR3 length equals 11 residues. Sequencing was performed with immunoSEQ multiplex PCR; in TCRdb, only in-frame clones are kept and a portion is missing. The data show around 340,000 clones, nearly 95% seen once. This TCR derives from a boy under two years old with tuberous sclerosis and intractable seizures. V and J are TRBV25-1 and TRBJ2-7; tentatively, D is TRBD1 (6 bases). The sequencing here drew on peripheral blood, taken more than 4 months after surgery. CDR3 sequence: CASRQGYEQYF. The DNA of the CDR3 is TGTGCCAGCAGACAGGGCTACGAGCAGTACTTC.